Detailed here is one T cell receptor (beta chain). Its target antigen remains unknown. Nothing much larger sits one base from this clone, and base qualities are not available. In the prospective study, participants were roughly 18 to 100 years old, resided in approximately 22 geographic areas of the United States, and were enrolled through a virtual design. In the prospective study, participants were assigned to cohorts based on the clinical history participants reported in a screening survey and a study questionnaire. Recovered participants in ImmuneRACE Cohort 3 were defined by two consecutive negative NP/OP PCR tests, clearance by a healthcare professional, or resolution of symptoms. Each participant in the prospective study had whole blood, serum and a nasopharyngeal or oropharyngeal swab collected by mobile phlebotomists. Prospective study participants could optionally give additional blood draws and questionnaires over an approximately 2-month period. Before DNA extraction, blood samples from the prospective study were shipped at room temperature or frozen.

The data are from a study of blood T cell repertoires in COVID-19 (dated by TCRdb to 2018 to 2021). About the investigation overall: Collaborator samples came from the United States, Italy and Spain and covered acute and convalescent phases of COVID-19. The samples were drawn from the first 160 participants of the ongoing ImmuneRACE study and from some 1,300 subjects provided by 6 global collaborators. Where available, HLA class I and class II types were taken from metadata supplied by the sample provider and were not determined by assay-based typing. Nearly every sample came with metadata listing a de-identified subject ID, COVID-19 status, age in years and sex. The dataset comprised deeply sampled blood TCRbeta repertoires from subjects exposed to, actively infected with, or recovered from COVID-19. The prospective study material was composed of cDNA or gDNA derived from T cells, B-cell-depleted T cells, or PBMCs. The repertoires were released in a freely available public database meant as a resource for research on the immune response to SARS-CoV-2.

From the cysteine up to the phenylalanine, the CDR3 has a length of 15 residues. The CDR3 DNA has 45 bases and is translated from base 1. V is clipped by 4 bases and J by 6 bases, and the sequence between their germline boundaries is 16 bases long. CDR1 and CDR2 (MDHEN, SYDVKM) derive from the germline V gene. Here is what the overall study found, with its caveats: The amount of clinical and demographic metadata varied by source and participant and was provided uncurated.

TCRbeta CDR3 regions were amplified from genomic DNA using the immunoSEQ Assay, a bias-controlled multiplex PCR. As for the original processing: The number of nucleated cells in each sample was estimated from the amplification of reference gene primers within the assay. To quantify the absolute abundance of each unique TCRbeta CDR3 rearrangement, sequence reads were collapsed and filtered. For each sample, productive Simpson clonality was calculated by taking the square root of Simpson's diversity index across productive rearrangements. Drawn from immuneACCESS, this table holds only the in-frame rearrangements with V and J called that TCRdb kept. Clones are partly lost; checked studies trace under half to an unresolved V gene and leave the rest unexplained. V, J and clone size are those of that table, while D and trimming were read from the DNA. This sample gives roughly 250,000 clones in total; 80% to 95% of them show up just once. Approximately 2% of the sample belongs to the ten largest clones.

The sequenced sample was PBMCs or T cells enriched from blood (not recorded which). The chain is encoded by TRBV28 joined to TRBJ2-1; no confident D gene assignment can be made. The sequence was obtained from a woman between 18 and 29 years old who had recovered from COVID-19. Read as DNA, the sequence is TGTGCCAGCAGTTCCCTAAGTGGAGTGGTCAATGAGCAGTTCTTC. It translates as CASSSLSGVVNEQFF.